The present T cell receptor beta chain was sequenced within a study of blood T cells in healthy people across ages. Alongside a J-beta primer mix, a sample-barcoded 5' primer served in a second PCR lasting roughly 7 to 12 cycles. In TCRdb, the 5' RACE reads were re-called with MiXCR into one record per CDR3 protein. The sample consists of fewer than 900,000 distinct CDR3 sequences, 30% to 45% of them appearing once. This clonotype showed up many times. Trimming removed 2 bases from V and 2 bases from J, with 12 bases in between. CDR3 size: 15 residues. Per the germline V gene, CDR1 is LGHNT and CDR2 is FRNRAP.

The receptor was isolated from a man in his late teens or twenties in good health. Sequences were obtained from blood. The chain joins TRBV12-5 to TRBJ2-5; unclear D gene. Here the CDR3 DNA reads TGTGCTAGTGGTTTGTCTTGGGCGCCTCAAGAGACCCAGTACTTC. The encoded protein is CASGLSWAPQETQYF.